A selection of T cell receptor beta chains follows, all from one sample in a study of T cell responses to AZD1222 COVID-19 vaccine. Measured with immunoSEQ multiplex PCR; TCRdb has only the in-frame clones, and not every one. Among 120,000 or so clones, around 81% were seen once, and the ten largest hold around 4.6%. The sample in question was peripheral blood, obtained on day 0 of AZD1222 vaccination. These receptors were obtained from an adult in good health. Both conserved end residues are part of each CDR3. A D gene is named only where the DNA matches it firmly. Rows give clone size only sometimes, using once, few, many, or a class for an expanded clone.

J	size	D	length	V	DNA	CDR3
TRBJ2-1	few	.	16	TRBV11-2	TGTGCCAGCAGACGGATGAGGGGCCGTACCTACAATGAGCAGTTCTTC	CASRRMRGRTYNEQFF
TRBJ1-6	.	.	15	TRBV4-1	TGCGCCAGCAGCCCTCCCGGCTCCTATAATTCACCCCTCCACTTT	CASSPPGSYNSPLHF
TRBJ1-2	.	.	13	TRBV2	TGTGCCAGCTACAGGGAAAAGCGCTATGGCTACACCTTC	CASYREKRYGYTF
TRBJ1-1	.	.	11	TRBV6-5	TGTGCCAGCTTTGGGCCGTCTCGTGTTTTCTTT	CASFGPSRVFF
TRBJ2-2	.	TRBD2	18	TRBV14	TGTGCCAGCAGCCATTCCGCGGGGGTCGCCGCGAACACCGGGGAGCTGTTTTTT	CASSHSAGVAANTGELFF
TRBJ1-5	.	TRBD1	15	TRBV28	TGTGCCAGCAGGGGGACAGGGGTGGACAATCAGCCCCAGCATTTT	CASRGTGVDNQPQHF
TRBJ2-3	.	.	15	TRBV19	TGTGCCAGTAGTATACGGGCCACTAGCACAGATACGCAGTATTTT	CASSIRATSTDTQYF
TRBJ2-3	.	TRBD2	17	TRBV5-5	TGTGCCAGCAGCTCGAGTTGGACTAGCGGGAGTGGGGATACGCAGTATTTT	CASSSSWTSGSGDTQYF
TRBJ2-7	.	.	12	TRBV11-2	TGTGCCAGCAGCTTAGCCGGGGCCGAGCAGTACTTC	CASSLAGAEQYF
TRBJ2-1	few	TRBD2	13	TRBV14	TGTGCCAGCAGCCCTCGACTAGCGGGAGAGCAGTTCTTC	CASSPRLAGEQFF
TRBJ2-3	once	TRBD2	14	TRBV5-1	TGCGCCAGCAGTCCAGCGGGGGGTCCAAATACGCAGTATTTT	CASSPAGGPNTQYF
TRBJ1-2	.	TRBD1	13	TRBV5-4	TGTGCCAGCAGCTCCGGACAGGGGTATGGCTACACCTTC	CASSSGQGYGYTF
TRBJ1-2	.	.	13	TRBV18	TGTGCCAGCTCACCAGGCTCGAACTATGGCTACACCTTC	CASSPGSNYGYTF
TRBJ2-7	.	.	14	TRBV6-2/TRBV6-3	TGTGCCAGCAGTTCCCAGTTGACCCCGCACGAGCAGTACTTC	CASSSQLTPHEQYF
TRBJ2-3	few	.	15	TRBV5-5	TGTGCCAGCCTGGGAACCGGCCCCTCCACAGATACGCAGTATTTT	CASLGTGPSTDTQYF
TRBJ1-6	.	.	14	TRBV10-3	TGTGCCATCAGTGAAAGGGGGGAGAATTCGGTCCTCCACTTT	CAISERGENSVLHF
TRBJ1-4	.	.	15	TRBV6-5	TGTGCCAGCAACCCAACAGGGCTGGCTAATGAAAAACTGTTTTTT	CASNPTGLANEKLFF
TRBJ2-7	few	.	12	TRBV5-1	TGCGCCAGCAGCAATCCCCCCTACGAGCAGTACTTC	CASSNPPYEQYF
TRBJ1-2	once	.	14	TRBV28	TGTGCCAGCAGCAAAGAGAATGGGTACTATGGCTACACCTTC	CASSKENGYYGYTF
TRBJ2-1	.	TRBD2	16	TRBV7-9	TGTGCCAGCAGCCCGGCCATCGGCGGGAGGAGCCATGAGCAGTTCTTC	CASSPAIGGRSHEQFF
TRBJ2-1	few	.	16	TRBV10-1	TGCGCCAGCAGTTTATCCACAGGCGGGCCTGGTAATGAGCAGTTCTTC	CASSLSTGGPGNEQFF
TRBJ2-4	once	.	15	TRBV18	TGTGCCAGCTCACCAGGGGGACGAGGGCGAAACATTCAGTACTTC	CASSPGGRGRNIQYF
TRBJ1-4	.	.	16	TRBV6-5	TGTGCCAGCAGTTACTCGAGCGGGATAACTAATGAAAAACTGTTTTTT	CASSYSSGITNEKLFF
TRBJ1-2	.	.	13	TRBV3-1/TRBV3-2	TGTGCCAGCAGCCAAGAACAGTTGAGGGGCTACACCTTC	CASSQEQLRGYTF
TRBJ2-1	.	.	12	TRBV25-1	TGTGCCAGCAGTGAATTCAACAATGAGCAGTTCTTC	CASSEFNNEQFF
TRBJ1-2	few	.	11	TRBV20-1	TGCAGTGCTTACCAGAACTATGGCTACACCTTC	CSAYQNYGYTF
TRBJ1-5	.	.	16	TRBV11-2	TGTGCCAGCAGCTTAGGCGGGGGGCGAGGAAATCAGCCCCAGCATTTT	CASSLGGGRGNQPQHF
TRBJ2-7	.	.	15	TRBV6-2/TRBV6-3	TGTGCCAGCAGTTACTCGACAGGTGGAACCTACGAGCAGTACTTC	CASSYSTGGTYEQYF